This TCR beta chain was identified in a study of early T cells in non-severe SARS-CoV-2 infection (dated by TCRdb to the early 2020s). Context from the whole study: Because TCR sequencing relied on bulk RNA taken from unsorted whole blood, pairing of alpha and beta chains was not possible.

Of note for this clonotype: The clone's antigen remains unknown. No quality values exist for individual bases; no much larger clone is one base distant.

The library was produced with 5' RACE. Data came from a NextSeq 500. The TCR library protocol attached unique molecular identifiers to individual cDNA molecules to correct for sequencing error and PCR bias. Both TCR alpha and beta chains were sequenced, and tight co-correlation was observed between alpha and beta sequence abundances in each sample. The original methods were these. Decombinator V4 was used to annotate the V gene, J gene and CDR3 of the TCR sequences. TCRs were defined as expanded if a significant change between any two time points was detected under a Poisson model with p below 0.0001. TCR abundances were normalised to the total number of TCRs sequenced per sample and were expressed as counts per million. MAIT TCRs were defined by TRAV1-2 paired with TRAJ12, TRAJ20 or TRAJ33, and iNKT TCRs by TRAV10 paired with TRAJ18. VDJdb, accessed 1 November 2021, was searched for CMV, EBV and SARS-CoV-2 annotated TCRs, with TCRs annotated for multiple antigens excluded. Using fastp at Q25 and MiXCR, TCRdb reprocessed the public reads and kept productive beta chains. Here each entry gathers all rows of one CDR3 protein and keeps the most common genes and DNA. TCRdb's processing, not the authors', yielded these V and J calls. For this sample the table gives approximately 69,000 distinct CDR3 sequences, of which roughly 11% were detected only once. About 6% of the sample rests with the top ten.

What the work shows at the level of the full study, not this receptor alone: VDJdb matching was skewed toward anti-spike CD8 responses and likely underestimated virus-specific expansions by missing private and CD4 specificities.

Including cysteine and phenylalanine, the CDR3 has 14 amino acids. Of all the DNA, just the CDR3 is kept, 42 bases in frame from base 1. CDR1 and CDR2 (LNHDA, SQIVND) derive from the germline V gene (reference sequence). V loses 3 bases of germline sequence and J loses 0 bases, and the interval between the two ends is 7 bases. A case-control design nested within a healthcare worker cohort in London, UK, was used, with weekly nasopharyngeal swab PCR tests and blood sampling performed. Healthcare workers were enrolled in the week of the UK lockdown, from 23 to 31 March 2020, and were followed every week for up to roughly 15 weeks.

In this chain, TRBV19 is recombined with TRBJ2-3, with the identity of the D gene unclear. This TCR was sampled from an adult who was a healthcare worker with PCR-confirmed SARS-CoV-2 infection or an uninfected control (not recorded which). The starting material was whole blood, obtained at baseline. The nucleotides read TGTGCCAGTAGTATTCGCCCTAGCACAGATACGCAGTATTTT. Its translation reads: CASSIRPSTDTQYF.